Each of the 21 T cell receptor beta chains below was sequenced from the same sample in a study of blood T cell repertoires in COVID-19. Sequencing was performed with immunoSEQ multiplex PCR; in TCRdb, only in-frame clones are kept and a portion is missing. The sample yields around 430,000 clones, around nine tenths seen once. Sequencing was carried out using PBMCs or T cells enriched from blood (not recorded which). The source is a woman aged 50 to 60 who had recovered from COVID-19.

This clone has a handful of counts. The CDR3 DNA sequence: TGTGCCAGCAGCCGCCAAAACACCTTCCAGCATTTT. It is translated as CASSRQNTFQHF. V is TRBV6-5 and J is TRBJ1-5; D not certain. Germline CDR1 MNHEY, CDR2 SVGAGI. The CDR3 covers 12 residues. V dropped 6 bases and J dropped 12 bases, with 15 bases sitting between them.

DNA of the CDR3: TGTGCCAGCAGCCTGGGACAGGTCACCGGGGAGCTGTTTTTT. It codes for CASSLGQVTGELFF. V gene TRBV3-1 (or the pseudogene TRBV3-2) combines with J gene TRBJ2-2; 8 nucleotides agree with TRBD1. Per the germline V gene, CDR1 is LGHDT and CDR2 is YNNKEL (reference sequence). The CDR3 is 14 residues long. V was clipped by 4 bases and J by 4 bases; unmatched bases: 2.

The rearrangement uses TRBV5-1 and TRBJ2-7; TRBD1 agrees at 7 bases. The V segment lost 0 bases and the J segment 6 bases; nucleotides outside the gene matches: 9. The germline V gene encodes CDR1 SGHRS and CDR2 YFSETQ. CDR3 size: 15 residues. In DNA, the CDR3 is TGCGCCAGCAGCTTGGGTGCGACAGGGAGCGCCGAGCAGTACTTC. It codes for CASSLGATGSAEQYF.

The V and J genes are TRBV6-5 and TRBJ2-1; TRBD2 agrees at 7 bases. Germline CDR1 reads MNHEY; CDR2 reads SVGAGI. Trimming removed 7 bases from V and 9 bases from J; junction bases left unmatched: 12. The CDR3 length is 14 residues. The CDR3, as DNA: TGTGCCAGCACACCGGGACTAACGATCGGTGAGCAGTTCTTC. Amino acids: CASTPGLTIGEQFF.

The V gene is TRBV4-1, the J gene TRBJ2-7; TRBD2 is a possible D gene (5 bases). The CDR3 consists of 16 residues. Germline-derived CDR1 and CDR2 are MGHRA and YSYEKL. V lost 0 bases, J lost 2 bases, and 14 bases lay in between. CDR3 protein: CASSQDLSAEAYEQYF. The CDR3 bases are TGCGCCAGCAGCCAAGATTTATCAGCGGAAGCCTACGAGCAGTACTTC.

This CDR3 reads CASSLSSYEQYF. In nucleotides, the CDR3 is TGTGCCAGCAGCTTGAGCTCCTACGAGCAGTACTTC. The V call is TRBV13, the J call TRBJ2-7; D gene uncertain. In germline, CDR1 is PRHDT, CDR2 FYEKMQ (reference sequence). Trimming removed 3 bases at V and 0 bases at J, with 3 bases between. The CDR3 runs to 12 residues.

In its sample, this clone was seen a few times. The rearrangement uses TRBV7-8 and TRBJ2-3; TRBD2 aligns across 12 bases. The CDR3 length is 16 residues. Germline lookup yields CDR1 SGHVS and CDR2 FQNEAQ. The J segment lost 6 bases and the V segment lost 1 base, leaving 5 bases of the junction unmatched. This chain's CDR3 is CASSLGMTSGGDTQYF. For the CDR3, the DNA is TGTGCCAGCAGCTTAGGGATGACTAGCGGGGGTGATACGCAGTATTTT.

The rearrangement joins TRBV27 to TRBJ1-2; D is perhaps TRBD1 (5 bases). Per the germline V gene, CDR1 is MNHEY and CDR2 is SMNVEV (reference sequence). Trimming took 6 bases from V and 5 from J, leaving 16 bases between them. The CDR3 consists of 14 residues. The CDR3 spells CASRSVGQAYGYTF. CDR3 nucleotide sequence: TGTGCCAGCAGGTCGGTTGGACAAGCGTATGGCTACACCTTC.

V is TRBV4-2 and J is TRBJ1-2; D remains unclear. V was pared by 3 bases and J by 8 bases, with 19 bases between. Germline assignment: CDR1 LGHNA and CDR2 YNFKEQ. This CDR3 has 15 amino acids. The CDR3 sequence is CASSHPTGEVEGYTF. CDR3 DNA: TGTGCCAGCAGCCATCCCACGGGAGAAGTGGAAGGCTACACCTTC.

The J gene is TRBJ2-7, the V gene TRBV5-1; possible D gene TRBD2, 5 bases. Deletions cut 6 bases from V and 0 bases from J, with 13 bases between. CDR1 and CDR2 from the germline V gene are SGHRS and YFSETQ. The CDR3 spans 14 residues. The CDR3 protein is CASTLVAGSYEQYF. The CDR3, as DNA: TGCGCCAGCACCCTTGTGGCGGGCTCCTACGAGCAGTACTTC.

This clone was observed once. This chain uses TRBV7-2 with TRBJ1-1; D call uncertain. The germline V gene encodes CDR1 SGHTA and CDR2 FQGNSA. Trimming shortened V by 5 bases and J by 0 bases, and 13 bases separated the two germline ends. This CDR3 region has 15 residues. CDR3 sequence (DNA): TGTGCCAGCAGCGTCGACTCAGCAGTGAACACTGAAGCTTTCTTT. Its translation is CASSVDSAVNTEAFF.

This chain uses TRBV18 with TRBJ2-3, with 10 bases that match TRBD1. The junction had 6 bases not matched to a gene; V was cut back by 3 bases and J by 6 bases. The CDR3 contains 15 residues. The germline gives CDR1 KGHSH, CDR2 LQKENI. The CDR3 region is CASSPRTGGKDTQYF. The CDR3 DNA reads as TGTGCCAGCTCACCCCGGACAGGGGGTAAGGATACGCAGTATTTT.

The rearrangement joins TRBV28 to TRBJ1-1; no definite D call. The CDR3 runs 14 residues. Germline CDR1 MDHEN, CDR2 SYDVKM. The V gene lost 2 bases and the J gene lost 1 base, with 8 bases spanning the gap. The DNA of the CDR3 is TGTGCCAGCAGTTTAACAATTTCGAACACTGAAGCTTTCTTT. Its translation is CASSLTISNTEAFF.

This clone was counted a few times. The rearrangement joins TRBV6-9 to TRBJ1-1; TRBD1 matches 12 bases. Germline CDR1 is MNHGY and CDR2 is SVAAGI. The V gene end was trimmed by 0 bases and the J gene end by 3 bases; junction bases not matched to a gene: 11. CDR3 length equals 19 residues. The CDR3 sequence is CASSYSRFRDRGRDTEAFF. The CDR3 bases are TGTGCCAGCAGTTATTCTAGATTCCGGGACAGGGGGCGGGACACTGAAGCTTTCTTT.

This sequence joins TRBV7-2 and TRBJ2-3; D gene unclear. Germline CDR1 and CDR2: SGHTA and FQGNSA. The V and J ends lost 5 bases and 5 bases respectively, with 11 bases between them. The CDR3 has 13 amino acids. The CDR3 DNA is TGTGCCAGCAGCCTATCCGTCCTAGATACGCAGTATTTT. Amino acids: CASSLSVLDTQYF.

V is TRBV27 and J is TRBJ2-5; D gene unclear. Germline V gene lookup returns CDR1 MNHEY and CDR2 SMNVEV (reference sequence). The ends were cut back, 3 bases at V and 0 bases at J, with 14 bases in the middle. The CDR3 loop spans 16 amino acids. The DNA of the CDR3 is TGTGCCAGCAGTTTCTCTCCTTCCAGGTACCAAGAGACCCAGTACTTC. Its translation is CASSFSPSRYQETQYF.

The rearrangement uses TRBV6-1 and TRBJ1-4, with D possibly being TRBD1 (6 bases). This CDR3 is 14 amino acids long. Germline CDR1 reads MNHNS; CDR2 reads SASEGT. The V gene lost 3 bases and the J gene lost 6 bases, with 11 bases spanning the gap. The CDR3 coding sequence is TGTGCCAGCAGTGAGGGAGCAGGGGATGAAAAACTGTTTTTT. Translated: CASSEGAGDEKLFF.

This chain uses TRBV12-1 with TRBJ2-4; TRBD1, the table's D call, lacks a check against the DNA. TRBV12-1 is recorded as a pseudogene. The CDR3 runs to 22 residues. The CDR3 DNA sequence: TGTGCCAGCAGCCAATTAGGTTCCGACAGAAGGGAAACTCGTCTGGCCAAAAACATTCAGTACTTC. Translation gives CASSQLGSDRRETRLAKNIQYF.

V and J are TRBV20-1 and TRBJ1-5; the match to TRBD1 covers 7 bases. Germline V gene data show CDR1 as DFQATT and CDR2 as SNEGSKA (reference sequence). V gave up 3 bases and J gave up 2 bases; unmatched junction bases: 7. This CDR3 is built from 15 residues. CDR3 sequence: CSASNPGGGNQPQHF. The CDR3 DNA follows: TGCAGTGCTAGTAATCCAGGGGGAGGCAATCAGCCCCAGCATTTT.

V and J are TRBV6-5 and TRBJ1-4, with D unresolved. Trimming took off 4 bases at V and 0 bases at J, with 6 bases between the two ends. Germline V gives CDR1 MNHEY, CDR2 SVGAGI. The CDR3 is 14 residues long. The CDR3, as DNA: TGTGCCAGCAGTTCAGAGGCAACTAATGAAAAACTGTTTTTT. As protein: CASSSEATNEKLFF.

The chain combines TRBV6-1 with TRBJ1-1; the match to TRBD1 covers 7 bases. The V gene end was trimmed by 2 bases and the J gene end by 8 bases; junction bases not matched to a gene: 8. Germline lookup yields CDR1 MNHNS and CDR2 SASEGT. The CDR3 is 14 residues long. The DNA for the CDR3 is TGTGCCAGCAGTGAAACGCTTTCGACAGGGGAAGCTTTCTTT. Its translation: CASSETLSTGEAFF.